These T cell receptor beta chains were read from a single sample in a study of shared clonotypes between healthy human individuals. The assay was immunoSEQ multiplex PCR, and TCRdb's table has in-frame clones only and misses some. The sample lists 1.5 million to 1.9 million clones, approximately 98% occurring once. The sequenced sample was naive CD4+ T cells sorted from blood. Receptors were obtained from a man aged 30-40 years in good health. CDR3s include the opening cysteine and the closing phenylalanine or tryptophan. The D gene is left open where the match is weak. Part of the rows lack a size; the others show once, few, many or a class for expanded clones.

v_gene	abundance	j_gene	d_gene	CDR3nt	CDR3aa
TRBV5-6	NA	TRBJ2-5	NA	TGTGCCAGCAGCCATAAGGATCGGGAGACCCAGTACTTC	CASSHKDRETQYF
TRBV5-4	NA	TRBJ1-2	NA	TGTGCCAGCAGCTTGGGGCTCGAGCCCAACTATGGCTACACCTTC	CASSLGLEPNYGYTF
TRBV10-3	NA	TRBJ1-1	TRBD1	TGTGCCATCAGTGACTACGGGACAGGGGGTTTCGCTTTCTTT	CAISDYGTGGFAFF
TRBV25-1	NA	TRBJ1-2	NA	TGTGCCAGCAGTGAAACGGGGTTCAGGGGCTACACCTTC	CASSETGFRGYTF
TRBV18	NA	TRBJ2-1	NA	TGTGCCAGCTCACCGGGGCGGAACAATGAGCAGTTCTTC	CASSPGRNNEQFF
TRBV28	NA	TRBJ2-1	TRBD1	TGTGCCAGCGCTACAGGGGCAAGCTACAATGAGCAGTTCTTC	CASATGASYNEQFF
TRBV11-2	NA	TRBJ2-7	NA	TGTGCCAGCAGGACCTCGGTTTGGGGCAATCTCGAGCAGTACTTC	CASRTSVWGNLEQYF
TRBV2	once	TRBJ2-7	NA	TGTGCCAGCAGGGCAGCTTCCTACGAGCAGTACTTC	CASRAASYEQYF
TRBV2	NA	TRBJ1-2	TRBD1	TGTGCCAGCAGTGACCCAGACAGGGACTATGGCTACACCTTC	CASSDPDRDYGYTF
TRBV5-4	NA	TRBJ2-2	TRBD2	TGTGCCAGCAGCCCGATGACTAGCGGGAGTACCGGGGAGCTGTTTTTT	CASSPMTSGSTGELFF
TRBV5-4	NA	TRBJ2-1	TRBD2	TGTGCCAGCAGCACCGGGACTAGCGCTTACAATGAGCAGTTCTTC	CASSTGTSAYNEQFF
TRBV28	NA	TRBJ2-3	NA	TGTGCCATCTCCTCTACAGCTAGCACAGATACGCAGTATTTT	CAISSTASTDTQYF
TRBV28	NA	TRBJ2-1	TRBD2	TGTGCCAGCAGTTTCGCTACTAGCGGGAGATACAATGAGCAGTTCTTC	CASSFATSGRYNEQFF
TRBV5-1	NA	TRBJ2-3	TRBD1	TGCGCCAGCAGCGGACAGGGAACAGATACGCAGTATTTT	CASSGQGTDTQYF